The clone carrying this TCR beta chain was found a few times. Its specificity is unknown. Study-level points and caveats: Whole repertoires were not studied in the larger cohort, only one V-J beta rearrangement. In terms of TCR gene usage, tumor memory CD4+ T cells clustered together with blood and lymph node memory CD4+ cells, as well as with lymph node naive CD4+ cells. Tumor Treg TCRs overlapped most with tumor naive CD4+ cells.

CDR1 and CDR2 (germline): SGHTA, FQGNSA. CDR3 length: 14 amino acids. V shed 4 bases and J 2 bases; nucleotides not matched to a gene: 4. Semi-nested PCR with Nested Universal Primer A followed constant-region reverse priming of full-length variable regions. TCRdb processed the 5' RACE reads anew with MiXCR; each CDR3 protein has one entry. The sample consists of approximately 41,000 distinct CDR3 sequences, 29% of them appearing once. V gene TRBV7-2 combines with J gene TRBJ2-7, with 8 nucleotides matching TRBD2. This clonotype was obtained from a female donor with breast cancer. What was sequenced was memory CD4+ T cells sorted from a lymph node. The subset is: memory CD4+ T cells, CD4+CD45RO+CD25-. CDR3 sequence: CASSYGLATYEQYF. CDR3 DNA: TGTGCCAGCAGCTACGGACTAGCCACCTACGAGCAGTACTTC.